These 6 T cell receptor beta chains originate from one sample sequenced in a study of cytomegalovirus exposure and HLA in healthy donors. Primers included in the PCR were 60 Vbeta and 13 Jbeta primers. TCRdb's table, derived via immunoSEQ multiplex PCR, lists solely in-frame clones and lacks some. The table records some 170,000 clones, roughly 79% of them present only once. The material sequenced was PBMCs. The receptor source for this set is a woman younger than 35 in good health and CMV-seropositive.

This clone occurred a few times. This chain uses TRBV5-4 with TRBJ2-7, with TRBD2 matching 7 bases. CDR3 size: 13 residues. The J segment lost 5 bases and the V segment lost 4 bases, leaving 6 bases of the junction unmatched. Germline CDR1 is SGHNT and CDR2 is YYREEE (reference sequence). This CDR3 is CASSTGLRDEQYF. DNA of the CDR3: TGTGCCAGCAGCACGGGACTACGGGACGAGCAGTACTTC.

The table lists this clone with a few counts. The rearrangement links TRBV29-1 to TRBJ1-2; D perhaps matches TRBD1 (5 bases). This CDR3 has 13 amino acids. V lost 4 bases and J lost 4, with 13 bases in between. From germline, CDR1 is SQVTM and CDR2 ANQGSEA. The CDR3 loop is CSVAWGGGYGYTF. The CDR3, as DNA: TGCAGCGTTGCTTGGGGGGGTGGCTATGGCTACACCTTC.

The rearrangement links TRBV28 to TRBJ2-7; 7 bases align to TRBD2. The CDR3 consists of 13 residues. Germline trimming cut 6 bases from V and 10 bases from J; bases unmatched to any gene: 12. Per the germline V gene, CDR1 is MDHEN and CDR2 is SYDVKM. CDR3 nucleotide sequence: TGTGCCAGCAGCTTGCTGGGAGGGGTCTTACAGTACTTC. Translating it yields CASSLLGGVLQYF.

CDR3: CASRPISQGDQPQHF. The CDR3 bases are TGTGCCAGCAGGCCAATCTCCCAGGGTGATCAGCCCCAGCATTTT. The chain employs TRBV27 and TRBJ1-5; D may be TRBD1 (5 bases). The CDR3 is 15 amino acids. Germline assignment: CDR1 MNHEY and CDR2 SMNVEV (reference sequence). The germline V and J ends were trimmed by 6 bases and 5 bases, with 17 bases remaining between them.

V and J are TRBV5-6 and TRBJ1-1, with D unclear. The V gene lost 2 bases and the J gene lost 1 base, with 9 bases spanning the gap. Germline CDR1 SGHDT, CDR2 YYEEEE. CDR3 length equals 14 residues. Here the CDR3 reads CASSFITGNTEAFF. Here the CDR3 DNA reads TGTGCCAGCAGCTTTATCACTGGGAACACTGAAGCTTTCTTT.

This sequence joins TRBV7-9 and TRBJ1-2; TRBD1 is a possible D gene (6 bases). V lost 6 bases, J lost 7 bases, and 30 bases lay in between. The germline V gene has CDR1 SEHNR and CDR2 FQNEAQ (reference sequence). The CDR3 length is 18 residues. CDR3 sequence reads: CASRNPSKGGHRTGGYTF. The CDR3 nucleotides are TGTGCCAGCAGGAACCCATCAAAAGGGGGACACAGGACGGGTGGCTACACCTTC.